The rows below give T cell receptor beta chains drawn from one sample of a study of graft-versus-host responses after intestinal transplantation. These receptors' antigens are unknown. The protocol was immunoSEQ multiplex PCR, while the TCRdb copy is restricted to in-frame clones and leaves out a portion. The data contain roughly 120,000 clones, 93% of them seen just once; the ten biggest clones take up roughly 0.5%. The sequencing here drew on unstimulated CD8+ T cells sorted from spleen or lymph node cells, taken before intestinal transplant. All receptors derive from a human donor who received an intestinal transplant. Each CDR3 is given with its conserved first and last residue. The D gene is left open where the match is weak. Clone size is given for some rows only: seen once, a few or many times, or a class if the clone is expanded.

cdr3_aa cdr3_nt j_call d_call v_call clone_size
CASSPGFETQYF TGTGCCAGTTCACCAGGGTTCGAGACCCAGTACTTC TRBJ2-5 - TRBV19 -
CASSIGTVSGNTIYF TGTGCCAGCAGCATAGGGACAGTCTCTGGAAACACCATATATTTT TRBJ1-3 TRBD1 TRBV7-9 -
CASSHSTSAYEQYF TGTGCCAGCAGTCACTCAACATCGGCCTACGAGCAGTACTTC TRBJ2-7 - TRBV27 -
CASSEVGNPQHF TGTGCCAGCAGTGAAGTTGGCAACCCCCAGCATTTT TRBJ1-5 - TRBV6-1 -
CASSTGQGNSGNTIYF TGCGCCAGCAGCACCGGACAGGGGAACTCTGGAAACACCATATATTTT TRBJ1-3 TRBD1 TRBV5-1 -
CASSTHKGPGGYTF TGTGCCAGCAGCACACACAAGGGGCCGGGGGGCTACACCTTC TRBJ1-2 - TRBV11-2 -
CASSLTVGLGSYEQYF TGTGCCAGCAGCTTAACGGTAGGCCTGGGGTCCTACGAGCAGTACTTC TRBJ2-7 - TRBV7-6 -
CASSLGLQGDGYTF TGTGCCAGCAGCTTAGGTCTACAGGGCGATGGCTACACCTTC TRBJ1-2 - TRBV7-6 -
CASSQIGLAGVSDTQYF TGCGCCAGCAGCCAAATAGGACTAGCGGGAGTCTCGGATACGCAGTATTTT TRBJ2-3 TRBD2 TRBV4-1 -
CASSLEGSTPWEQYF TGTGCCAGCAGCTTGGAAGGGTCCACACCGTGGGAGCAGTACTTC TRBJ2-7 - TRBV5-4 -
CASSLSESYGYTF TGTGCCAGCAGTCTGTCCGAGAGCTATGGCTACACCTTC TRBJ1-2 - TRBV6-5 -
CASSVGEQYEQYF TGTGCCAGCAGCGTAGGGGAACAGTACGAGCAGTACTTC TRBJ2-7 - TRBV9 -
CSASSGNEQYF TGCAGTGCTAGTTCGGGAAACGAGCAGTACTTC TRBJ2-7 - TRBV20-1 -
CASSYSSGGGTEAFF TGTGCCAGCAGTTACTCCTCTGGGGGGGGCACTGAAGCTTTCTTT TRBJ1-1 - TRBV6-5 -
CASSLYRSNYEQYF TGCGCCAGCAGCTTGTACAGGTCCAACTACGAGCAGTACTTC TRBJ2-7 - TRBV5-1 -
CASSFWGGRYTDTQYF TGCGCCAGCAGCTTTTGGGGAGGACGATACACAGATACGCAGTATTTT TRBJ2-3 - TRBV5-1 -
CASSSRQGQGGYEQYF TGTGCCAGCAGCTCTCGACAAGGTCAGGGGGGCTACGAGCAGTACTTC TRBJ2-7 - TRBV13 -
CASSYGIGTNQPQHF TGTGCCAGCAGTTACGGGATAGGCACTAATCAGCCCCAGCATTTT TRBJ1-5 - TRBV6-5 few
CASSDPPDEAFSGRTNNEQFF TGTGCCAGCAGTGACCCCCCAGACGAGGCATTTAGCGGGAGGACGAACAATGAGCAGTTCTTC TRBJ2-1 TRBD2 TRBV6-4 -
CAISKGGYPYEQYF TGTGCCATAAGCAAAGGGGGGTACCCCTACGAGCAGTACTTC TRBJ2-7 - TRBV2 -
CASSDSGNQPQHF TGTGCCAGCAGTGACTCGGGCAATCAGCCCCAGCATTTT TRBJ1-5 - TRBV6-4 few
CASNLGRIQETQYF TGTGCCAGCAACCTGGGCAGAATCCAAGAGACCCAGTACTTC TRBJ2-5 - TRBV28 -
CASSQSWTGVLAEQYF TGCGCCAGCAGCCAATCATGGACAGGGGTATTGGCCGAGCAGTACTTC TRBJ2-7 TRBD1 TRBV4-1 -
CASGPSRNTEAFF TGTGCCAGCGGCCCTTCTCGGAACACTGAAGCTTTCTTT TRBJ1-1 - TRBV6-6 once
CASSRPLAGDPREQYF TGTGCCAGCAGTCGCCCACTAGCGGGAGACCCGCGCGAGCAGTACTTC TRBJ2-7 TRBD2 TRBV11-2 -
CASSSNYGYTF TGTGCCAGCAGTTCCAACTATGGCTACACCTTC TRBJ1-2 - TRBV28 -
CASSWDFNQPQHF TGTGCCAGCAGTTGGGACTTCAATCAGCCCCAGCATTTT TRBJ1-5 - TRBV28 -
CASSWGQGATNEKLFF TGCGCCAGCAGCTGGGGACAGGGGGCAACTAATGAAAAACTGTTTTTT TRBJ1-4 TRBD1 TRBV5-1 -
CASSSRTAVTDTQYF TGTGCCAGCAGCTCGAGGACGGCGGTCACAGATACGCAGTATTTT TRBJ2-3 - TRBV11-2 -
CASQEGLNTGELFF TGCGCCAGCCAGGAAGGGTTGAATACCGGGGAGCTGTTTTTT TRBJ2-2 - TRBV4-1 -
CASSQGGTYSNQPQHF TGTGCCAGCAGCCAAGGGGGCACCTATAGCAATCAGCCCCAGCATTTT TRBJ1-5 TRBD1 TRBV28 -
CASSFRDRDTGELFF TGTGCCAGCAGCTTTCGGGACAGGGACACCGGGGAGCTGTTTTTT TRBJ2-2 TRBD1 TRBV11-1 -
CASSPGGFENTIYF TGTGCCAGCAGCCCTGGGGGATTTGAAAACACCATATATTTT TRBJ1-3 - TRBV7-9 -
CASSFGSSYEQYF TGTGCCAGCAGTTTTGGGAGCTCCTACGAGCAGTACTTC TRBJ2-7 - TRBV28 -